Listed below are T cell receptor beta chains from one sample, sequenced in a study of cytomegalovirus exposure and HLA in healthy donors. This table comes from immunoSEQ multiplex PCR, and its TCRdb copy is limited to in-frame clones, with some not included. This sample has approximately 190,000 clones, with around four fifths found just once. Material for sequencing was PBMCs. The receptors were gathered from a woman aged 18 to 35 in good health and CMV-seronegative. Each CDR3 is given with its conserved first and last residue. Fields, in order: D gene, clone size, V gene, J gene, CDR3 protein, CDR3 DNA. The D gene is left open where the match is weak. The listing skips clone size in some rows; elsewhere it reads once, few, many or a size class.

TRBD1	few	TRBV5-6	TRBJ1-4	CASRSEGASEKLFF	TGTGCCAGCAGGTCGGAGGGGGCTTCTGAAAAACTGTTTTTT
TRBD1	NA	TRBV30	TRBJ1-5	CAWSRTGAGIVEPQHF	TGTGCCTGGAGCAGGACAGGGGCCGGAATCGTGGAGCCCCAGCATTTT
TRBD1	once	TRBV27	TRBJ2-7	CASSKTGIEQYF	TGTGCCAGCAGTAAGACAGGGATCGAGCAGTACTTC
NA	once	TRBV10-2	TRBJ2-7	CASSGTTRTDSYEQYF	TGCGCCAGCAGTGGCACCACCAGGACAGACTCCTACGAGCAGTACTTC
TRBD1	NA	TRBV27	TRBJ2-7	CASSKDRAYEQYF	TGTGCCAGCAGCAAAGACAGGGCCTACGAGCAGTACTTC
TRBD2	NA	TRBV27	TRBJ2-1	CASSTGLGRSEQFF	TGTGCCAGCAGTACGGGACTAGGACGAAGTGAGCAGTTCTTC
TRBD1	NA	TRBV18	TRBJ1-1	CASSGTARDTEAFF	TGTGCCAGCTCAGGGACAGCAAGGGACACTGAAGCTTTCTTT
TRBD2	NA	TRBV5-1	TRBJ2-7	CASSLREAVYEQYF	TGCGCCAGCAGCTTGCGGGAGGCTGTCTACGAGCAGTACTTC
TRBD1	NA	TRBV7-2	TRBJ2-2	CASSYGQGRGELFF	TGTGCCAGCAGCTACGGACAGGGTAGGGGGGAGCTGTTTTTT
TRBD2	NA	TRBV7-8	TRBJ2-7	CASSLVAGASYEQYF	TGTGCCAGCAGCTTAGTAGCGGGGGCCTCCTACGAGCAGTACTTC
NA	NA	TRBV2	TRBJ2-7	CASSGVYEQYF	TGTGCCAGCTCGGGGGTCTACGAGCAGTACTTC
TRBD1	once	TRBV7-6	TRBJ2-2	CASSVPGQYTGELFF	TGTGCCAGCAGCGTACCGGGACAGTACACCGGGGAGCTGTTTTTT
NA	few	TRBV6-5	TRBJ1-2	CASSYVPGEGNYGYTF	TGTGCCAGCAGTTACGTGCCAGGGGAGGGAAACTATGGCTACACCTTC
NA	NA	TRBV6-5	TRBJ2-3	CASSMTGMWEDTQYF	TGTGCCAGCAGTATGACGGGGATGTGGGAAGATACGCAGTATTTT
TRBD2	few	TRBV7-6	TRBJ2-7	CASSPSPLAPKEEQYF	TGTGCCAGCAGCCCGAGTCCACTAGCGCCAAAAGAGGAGCAGTACTTC
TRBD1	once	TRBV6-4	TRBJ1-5	CASRLLTGTGGQPQHF	TGTGCCAGCAGACTGTTAACCGGGACAGGGGGTCAGCCCCAGCATTTT
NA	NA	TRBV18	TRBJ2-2	CASSTGNRPGELFF	TGTGCCAGCTCAACGGGGAATAGGCCCGGGGAGCTGTTTTTT
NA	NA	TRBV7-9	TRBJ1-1	CASSPRFFGNTEAFF	TGTGCCAGCAGCCCCCGGTTTTTTGGGAACACTGAAGCTTTCTTT
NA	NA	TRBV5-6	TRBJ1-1	CASSLDVGALNTEAFF	TGTGCCAGCAGCTTGGACGTGGGGGCTTTGAACACTGAAGCTTTCTTT
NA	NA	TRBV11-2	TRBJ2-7	CASSLVGGARASYEQYF	TGTGCCAGCAGCTTAGTTGGAGGGGCCAGGGCCTCCTACGAGCAGTACTTC
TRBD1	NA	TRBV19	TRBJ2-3	CASDTGVTDTQYF	TGTGCCAGTGATACAGGGGTGACGGATACGCAGTATTTT
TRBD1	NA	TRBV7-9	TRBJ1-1	CASSLVDRATEAFF	TGTGCCAGCAGCTTAGTGGACAGGGCGACTGAAGCTTTCTTT
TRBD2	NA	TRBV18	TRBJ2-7	CASSGTSGGSSYEQYF	TGTGCCAGCTCAGGGACTAGCGGGGGGTCTTCCTACGAGCAGTACTTC
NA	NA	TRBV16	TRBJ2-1	CASSQAGSEQFF	TGTGCCAGCAGCCAAGCCGGGAGCGAGCAGTTCTTC
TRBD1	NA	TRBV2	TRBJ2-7	CASSSGTGAYEQYF	TGTGCCAGCAGTTCCGGGACAGGGGCCTACGAGCAGTACTTC
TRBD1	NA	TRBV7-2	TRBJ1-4	CASSLASDRAEKLFF	TGTGCCAGCAGCTTAGCGTCGGACAGGGCGGAAAAACTGTTTTTT
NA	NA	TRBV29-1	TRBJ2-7	CSVAAFSNEQYF	TGCAGCGTCGCTGCTTTTAGTAACGAGCAGTACTTC
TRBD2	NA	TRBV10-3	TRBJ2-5	CAISESTLAGGQIGAQYF	TGTGCCATCAGTGAGTCGACTCTAGCGGGGGGCCAGATCGGTGCCCAGTACTTC